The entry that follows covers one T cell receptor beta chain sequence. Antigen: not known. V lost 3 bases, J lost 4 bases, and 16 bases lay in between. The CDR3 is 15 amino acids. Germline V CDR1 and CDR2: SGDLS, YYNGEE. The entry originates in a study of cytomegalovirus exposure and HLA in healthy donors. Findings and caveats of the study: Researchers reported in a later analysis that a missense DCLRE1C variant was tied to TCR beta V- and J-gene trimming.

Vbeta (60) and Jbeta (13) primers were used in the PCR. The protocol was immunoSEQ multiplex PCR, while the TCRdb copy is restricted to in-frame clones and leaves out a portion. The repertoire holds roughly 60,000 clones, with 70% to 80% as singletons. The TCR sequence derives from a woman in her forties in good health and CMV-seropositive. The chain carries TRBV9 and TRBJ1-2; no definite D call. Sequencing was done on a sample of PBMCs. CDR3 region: CASSGRRQRSYGYTF. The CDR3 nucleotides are TGTGCCAGCAGCGGCAGGAGGCAGCGAAGCTATGGCTACACCTTC.